Below, 18 T cell receptor beta chains from the same sample are listed, as sequenced in a study of blood T cell repertoires in COVID-19. Produced via immunoSEQ multiplex PCR; TCRdb's table is partial and in-frame only. The table lists 400,000 to 550,000 clones, 80% to 90% of them singletons, with around 4.4% in the top ten. Sequencing was performed on peripheral blood. All receptors come from a woman aged 25 to 39 with acute or convalescent COVID-19.

V gene TRBV30 combines with J gene TRBJ2-1; a weak D match, TRBD1 (6 bases). From germline, CDR1 is GTSNPN and CDR2 SVGIG (reference sequence). CDR3 length equals 13 residues. The germline V and J ends were trimmed by 6 bases and 3 bases, with 12 bases remaining between them. CDR3 nucleotide sequence: TGTGCCTGTAGGGGGTCGTTCTACAATGAGCAGTTCTTC. It specifies CACRGSFYNEQFF.

The chain links TRBV7-2 to TRBJ1-2; 8 positions match TRBD1. From germline, CDR1 is SGHTA and CDR2 FQGNSA. The CDR3 covers 13 residues. J lost 2 bases, V lost 6 bases, and 2 bases had no gene match. In DNA form, the CDR3 reads TGTGCCAGCAGGGACAGGGCGAACTATGGCTACACCTTC. Its protein product is CASRDRANYGYTF.

The genes are TRBV12-5 and TRBJ2-1; TRBD2 might be the D (7 bases). Germline V gene sequence: CDR1 LGHNT, CDR2 FRNRAP. This CDR3 region has 18 residues. Trimming removed 0 bases at V and 6 bases at J, with 21 bases between. CDR3 region: CASGLVFWGGLSVNEQFF. CDR3 DNA: TGTGCTAGTGGTTTGGTCTTCTGGGGGGGCCTATCCGTCAATGAGCAGTTCTTC.

The V call is TRBV23-1, the J call TRBJ2-1; D unclear. TRBV23-1 is annotated as an ORF whose role is uncertain. The CDR3 has 16 amino acids. Trimming removed 4 bases at V and 0 bases at J, with 13 bases between. DNA of the CDR3: TGCGCCAGCAGTCCCCCGTCTAGGAGCTCCTACAATGAGCAGTTCTTC. This sequence encodes CASSPPSRSSYNEQFF.

The chain is built from TRBV11-2 and TRBJ1-2, with a weak D call TRBD1 (6 bases). The CDR3 has 15 residues. Germline lookup yields CDR1 SGHAT and CDR2 FQNNGV. Trimming shortened V by 3 bases and J by 4 bases, and 15 bases separated the two germline ends. CDR3 DNA: TGTGCCAGCAGCTTTCTTGACAGGCTTGCCTATGGCTACACCTTC. As protein: CASSFLDRLAYGYTF.

The genes are TRBV27 and TRBJ1-2; no clear D gene. CDR1 is MNHEY, CDR2 SMNVEV, per germline (reference sequence). Trimming took off 0 bases at V and 4 bases at J, with 12 bases between the two ends. This CDR3 is 15 amino acids long. Written as DNA, the CDR3 is TGTGCCAGCAGTTTATCGGGCAGTAAGTTCTATGGCTACACCTTC. It yields the protein CASSLSGSKFYGYTF.

The CDR3, as DNA: TGTGCCAGCAGCCCCCGGCTAGCGGGGGCCTTGAGCTCCTACAATGAGCAGTTCTTC. It yields the protein CASSPRLAGALSSYNEQFF. The chain employs TRBV7-8 and TRBJ2-1; TRBD2 aligns across 10 bases. Germline CDR1 and CDR2: SGHVS and FQNEAQ. There are 19 residues in the CDR3. The J segment lost 0 bases and the V segment lost 5 bases, leaving 13 bases of the junction unmatched.

The CDR3 coding sequence is TGTGCCAGCAGAAAAGGATCAGGGGGTCTGAACACTGAAGCTTTCTTT. As protein: CASRKGSGGLNTEAFF. The rearrangement links TRBV27 to TRBJ1-1; 7 bases are shared with TRBD1. Germline CDR1 MNHEY, CDR2 SMNVEV (reference sequence). The CDR3 loop spans 16 amino acids. V gave up 6 bases and J gave up 0 bases; unmatched junction bases: 10.

The genes are TRBV27 and TRBJ2-3; 9 nucleotides match TRBD2. CDR1 is MNHEY, CDR2 SMNVEV, per germline (reference sequence). This CDR3 comprises 16 residues. Trimming removed 3 bases from V and 4 bases from J; junction bases left unmatched: 8. CDR3 in DNA: TGTGCCAGCAGTTTCCCCTCAGGCGGGGGGGCAGATACGCAGTATTTT. Encoded protein: CASSFPSGGGADTQYF.

This sequence joins TRBV27 and TRBJ2-7; D is perhaps TRBD2 (5 bases). Germline CDR1 MNHEY, CDR2 SMNVEV (reference sequence). The CDR3 has 14 residues. Trimming stripped 6 bases from V and 0 bases from J, with 12 bases between. CDR3 DNA: TGTGCCAGCAGGCTGACGACTAACTCCTACGAGCAGTACTTC. Amino acids: CASRLTTNSYEQYF.

This chain links TRBV9 with TRBJ2-7, with 9 bases aligning to TRBD2. The CDR3 contains 15 residues. After removal of 0 bases from V and 2 bases from J, the junction contained 3 bases not matched to a gene. The germline V gene has CDR1 SGDLS and CDR2 YYNGEE. The CDR3 bases are TGTGCCAGCAGCGTAGAAGGGACTAGCACCTACGAGCAGTACTTC. Encoded protein: CASSVEGTSTYEQYF.

The rearrangement links TRBV4-2 to TRBJ1-2, with D hard to call. CDR1 is LGHNA, CDR2 YNFKEQ, per germline. This CDR3 is 13 amino acids long. Trimming took off 6 bases at V and 8 bases at J, with 16 bases between the two ends. CDR3 loop: CASRTKSGTGYTF. CDR3 coding DNA: TGTGCCAGCAGGACGAAAAGCGGAACCGGCTACACCTTC.

The CDR3 DNA reads as TGCGCCAGCAGCCTGACAGGGCTGGGGAATCAGCCCCAGCATTTT. Protein sequence: CASSLTGLGNQPQHF. This sequence joins TRBV4-1 and TRBJ1-5; 7 bases align to TRBD1. The trim removed 4 bases at V and 4 bases at J, leaving 7 bases unmatched. Germline CDR1 and CDR2: MGHRA and YSYEKL. This CDR3 contains 15 residues.

The chain recombines TRBV4-1 with TRBJ1-2; D is possibly TRBD1 (6 bases). The ends were cut back, 6 bases at V and 0 bases at J, with 11 bases in the middle. Germline V gene sequence: CDR1 MGHRA, CDR2 YSYEKL. This CDR3 is 14 amino acids long. The CDR3 is CASRPGQTNYGYTF. As DNA, the CDR3 is TGCGCCAGCAGGCCTGGACAGACTAACTATGGCTACACCTTC.

This clone was picked up a small number of times. The chain joins TRBV14 to TRBJ1-2; the D is unclear. Germline V CDR1 and CDR2: SGHDN, FVKESK. The length of the CDR3 is 14 residues. The V end was cut by 1 base, the J end by 3 bases, with 9 bases between. CDR3 DNA sequence: TGTGCCAGCAGCCAAGGTTACAGTTACTATGGCTACACCTTC. Residues: CASSQGYSYYGYTF. Full variable domain (remainder filled in from reference TRBV14 and TRBJ1-2): EAGVTQFPSHSVIEKGQTVTLRCDPISGHDNLYWYRRVMGKEIKFLLHFVKESKQDESGMPNNRFLAERTGGTYSTLKVQPAELEDSGVYFCASSQGYSYYGYTFGSGTRLTVV.

This clone showed up just once. The chain couples TRBV6-5 to TRBJ1-3, with D perhaps TRBD1 (6 bases). Germline V CDR1 and CDR2: MNHEY, SVGAGI. This CDR3 spans 14 amino acids. The germline V and J ends were trimmed by 6 bases and 0 bases, with 9 bases remaining between them. CDR3 protein: CASRQGTSGNTIYF. The CDR3 nucleotides read TGTGCCAGCAGACAGGGAACCTCTGGAAACACCATATATTTT.

The rearrangement uses TRBV11-2 and TRBJ2-3, with no clear D. The CDR3 length is 12 residues. Germline CDR1 is SGHAT and CDR2 is FQNNGV. V lost 8 bases, J lost 5 bases, and 11 bases lay in between. CDR3 nucleotide sequence: TGTGCCAGCTCCCTTGGCCGAGATACGCAGTATTTT. Its translation is CASSLGRDTQYF. The full variable domain, in which reference TRBV11-2 and TRBJ2-3 provide the parts outside the CDR3, is EAGVAQSPRYKIIEKRQSVAFWCNPISGHATLYWYQQILGQGPKLLIQFQNNGVVDDSQLPKDRFSAERLKGVDSTLKIQPAKLEDSAVYLCASSLGRDTQYFGPGTRLTVL.

CDR3 protein: CASSLESGLASYNEQFF. DNA of the CDR3: TGTGCCAGCAGCTTAGAATCTGGACTAGCCTCTTACAATGAGCAGTTCTTC. The gene calls are TRBV11-3 and TRBJ2-1; 8 positions match TRBD2. Trimming took 0 bases from V and 4 from J; bases not matched to a gene: 8. The germline CDR1 and CDR2 sequences are SGHNT and YENEEA. This CDR3 comprises 17 residues. The complete variable domain, with remaining parts taken from reference TRBV11-3 and TRBJ2-1, reads EAGVVQSPRYKIIEKKQPVAFWCNPISGHNTLYWYLQNLGQGPELLIRYENEEAVDDSQLPKDRFSAERLKGVDSTLKIQPAELGDSAVYLCASSLESGLASYNEQFFGPGTRLTVL.